The 14 T cell receptor beta chains listed next were all sequenced from one sample in a study of T cell repertoires in cytomegalovirus infection. Using its own MiXCR run on the reads, TCRdb lists one record per CDR3 protein. The sample holds about 260,000 distinct CDR3 sequences; around 8.7% are singletons and the top ten take roughly 16%. Sample: PBMCs. Receptors originate from a human donor in good health (CMV status not recorded). Some clones in this sample may be carry-over from other donors' samples.

This clonotype was found many times. The J gene is TRBJ2-1, the V gene TRBV7-2, with 11 bases aligning to TRBD2. This CDR3 spans 16 amino acids. V lost 1 base and J lost 7; bases outside the gene matches: 6. Per the germline V gene, CDR1 is SGHTA and CDR2 is FQGNSA. CDR3 loop: CASSLVVAGGHNEQFF. CDR3 bases: TGTGCCAGCAGCTTAGTAGTAGCGGGGGGGCATAATGAGCAGTTCTTC.

There are a few counts of this clonotype. In DNA, the CDR3 is TGCAGCGTTGGGGCGGGAGGACCCTACGAGCAGTACTTC. Residues: CSVGAGGPYEQYF. This chain uses TRBV29-1 with TRBJ2-7; 8 bases match TRBD2. Trimming took 4 bases from V and 2 from J; bases not matched to a gene: 4. This CDR3 contains 13 residues. The germline gives CDR1 SQVTM, CDR2 ANQGSEA.

V and J are TRBV29-1 and TRBJ1-2; weak D call: TRBD1 (6 bases). Germline-derived CDR1 and CDR2 are SQVTM and ANQGSEA. The CDR3 has 12 amino acids. V was trimmed by 8 bases and J by 6 bases, leaving 16 bases between them. The CDR3, as DNA: TGCAGCTCGAGGGGGGGGGGAGATGGCTACACCTTC. It codes for CSSRGGGDGYTF.

This clonotype was counted between two and nine times. The chain recombines TRBV27 with TRBJ2-7, with 11 positions matching TRBD1. V shed 5 bases and J 6 bases; nucleotides not matched to a gene: 9. Germline-derived CDR1 and CDR2 are MNHEY and SMNVEV (reference sequence). This CDR3 is built from 15 residues. The CDR3 coding sequence is TGTGCCAGCAGTCCCGGACAGGGGGCGTTTTCCGAGCAGTACTTC. It yields the protein CASSPGQGAFSEQYF.

This clonotype was counted ten times or more. The chain carries TRBV19 and TRBJ2-1; possibly TRBD2 for D (5 bases). From germline, CDR1 is LNHDA and CDR2 SQIVND (reference sequence). The CDR3 has 13 residues. Between the trimmed V and J ends, which lost 5 bases and 4 bases, there was a span of 9 bases. CDR3 sequence (DNA): TGTGCCAGTAGTTTCCGGGAATACAATGAGCAGTTCTTC. Translating gives CASSFREYNEQFF.

This clonotype was seen repeatedly, ten times or more. This sequence joins TRBV28 and TRBJ1-1; D gene unclear. The germline V gene has CDR1 MDHEN and CDR2 SYDVKM. Trimming took 6 bases from V and 1 from J, leaving 21 bases between them. There are 17 residues in the CDR3. Here the CDR3 reads CASSRPPGRRRNTEAFF. CDR3 nucleotides: TGTGCCAGCAGCCGTCCGCCGGGGAGGAGGAGGAACACTGAAGCTTTCTTT.

This clonotype appeared many times. CDR3 sequence: CASSQASRHEQFF. DNA for the CDR3: TGTGCCAGCAGCCAAGCTTCGAGGCATGAGCAGTTCTTC. The J gene is TRBJ2-1, the V gene TRBV4-2; no clear D gene. The V gene's germline CDR1 is LGHNA and CDR2 YNFKEQ. The CDR3 runs 13 residues. With 1 base removed from V and 8 bases from J, the gap between germline ends came to 9 bases.

In its sample, this clonotype was seen many times. The chain joins TRBV5-1 to TRBJ1-1; 8 nucleotides agree with TRBD1. Germline trimming cut 3 bases from V and 4 bases from J; bases unmatched to any gene: 8. The CDR3 is 15 residues long. In germline, CDR1 is SGHRS, CDR2 YFSETQ. CDR3 region: CASSSTNTGGTEAFF. The CDR3 DNA reads as TGCGCCAGCAGCTCGACCAATACAGGGGGCACTGAAGCTTTCTTT. The whole variable domain, remainder taken from reference TRBV5-1 and TRBJ1-1, is KAGVTQTPRYLIKTRGQQVTLSCSPISGHRSVSWYQQTPGQGLQFLFEYFSETQRNKGNFPGRFSGRQFSNSRSEMNVSTLELGDSALYLCASSSTNTGGTEAFFGQGTRLTVV.

V usage is TRBV10-3 and J usage is TRBJ1-1, with TRBD1 as a possible D gene (6 bases). The germline V and J ends were trimmed by 1 base and 1 base, with 10 bases remaining between them. Germline V CDR1 and CDR2: ENHRY, SYGVKD. The CDR3 has 15 amino acids. CDR3 loop: CAISEFRGGNTEAFF. In nucleotides, the CDR3 is TGTGCCATCAGTGAGTTCAGGGGCGGGAACACTGAAGCTTTCTTT.

At least ten counts were recorded for this clonotype. V is TRBV19 and J is TRBJ2-7; TRBD1 is a possible D gene (5 bases). CDR1 is LNHDA, CDR2 SQIVND, per germline (reference sequence). CDR3 length: 14 residues. Trimming shortened V by 1 base and J by 6 bases, and 13 bases separated the two germline ends. In nucleotides, the CDR3 is TGTGCCAGTAGTATAGGTTGGCAGGGCGCCGAGCAGTACTTC. Protein sequence: CASSIGWQGAEQYF. Supplemented by reference TRBV19 and TRBJ2-7, the full variable domain reads DGGITQSPKYLFRKEGQNVTLSCEQNLNHDAMYWYRQDPGQGLRLIYYSQIVNDFQKGDIAEGYSVSREKKESFPLTVTSAQKNPTAFYLCASSIGWQGAEQYFGPGTRLTVT.

This clonotype was found a few times. The chain uses TRBV18 and TRBJ1-6; 8 bases line up with TRBD1. This CDR3 spans 15 amino acids. The V gene's germline CDR1 is KGHSH and CDR2 LQKENI. V trimming: 4 bases; J trimming: 9 bases; junction bases outside the gene matches: 8. Here the CDR3 reads CASSRGTGPSSPLHF. The CDR3 DNA is TGTGCCAGCTCACGGGGGACAGGACCTAGTTCACCCCTCCACTTT.

This clonotype was detected many times. This chain's CDR3 is CASGYLAGNSYEQYF. The CDR3 nucleotides are TGTGCCAGCGGATATCTAGCGGGTAACTCCTACGAGCAGTACTTC. The rearrangement links TRBV5-6 to TRBJ2-7, with 8 bases matching TRBD2. This CDR3 is built from 15 residues. Germline V CDR1 and CDR2: SGHDT, YYEEEE. Trimming took 7 bases from V and 0 from J; bases not matched to a gene: 9. The whole variable domain, filled in from reference TRBV5-6 and TRBJ2-7, reads DAGVTQSPTHLIKTRGQQVTLRCSPKSGHDTVSWYQQALGQGPQFIFQYYEEEERQRGNFPDRFSGHQFPNYSSELNVNALLLGDSALYLCASGYLAGNSYEQYFGPGTRLTVT.

This clonotype was recorded many times. V is TRBV11-3 and J is TRBJ2-1; D perhaps matches TRBD1 (6 bases). CDR1 is SGHNT and CDR2 is YENEEA in the germline V gene. V was shortened by 5 bases and J by 9 bases, with 11 bases between the two germline ends. The CDR3 contains 12 residues. The CDR3, as DNA: TGTGCCAGCAGCCCAGGGGTTGGTGAGCAGTTCTTC. Translating it yields CASSPGVGEQFF.

CDR3 nucleotides: TGTGCCAGCAGCTTAGTTGTCGAGGAGGAGCTGTTTTTT. It translates to CASSLVVEEELFF. V is TRBV7-9 and J is TRBJ2-2; D is ambiguous. Germline V CDR1 and CDR2: SEHNR, FQNEAQ (reference sequence). V lost 1 base and J lost 10, with 10 bases in between. This CDR3 contains 13 residues.